Below are 10 T cell receptor beta chains sequenced from a single sample in a study of cytomegalovirus exposure and HLA in healthy donors. Researchers ran the PCR with 60 Vbeta and 13 Jbeta primers. Profiled with immunoSEQ multiplex PCR; TCRdb holds only in-frame clones, not every one. The sample includes 250,000 to 350,000 clones, about 90% of them seen just once. The sequenced material came from PBMCs. Receptors were obtained from a woman younger than 35 in good health and CMV-seronegative.

The chain carries TRBV7-9 and TRBJ2-7; 8 positions match TRBD1. Germline assignment: CDR1 SEHNR and CDR2 FQNEAQ (reference sequence). The CDR3 totals 14 residues. V trimming: 10 bases; J trimming: 2 bases; junction bases outside the gene matches: 10. The CDR3 DNA sequence: TGTGCCACCCCTACCGGGACAGGTCCCTACGAGCAGTACTTC. Amino acid sequence: CATPTGTGPYEQYF. The full variable domain, in which reference TRBV7-9 and TRBJ2-7 provide the parts outside the CDR3, is DTGVSQNPRHKITKRGQNVTFRCDPISEHNRLYWYRQTLGQGPEFLTYFQNEAQLEKSRLLSDRFSAERPKGSFSTLEIQRTEQGDSAMYLCATPTGTGPYEQYFGPGTRLTVT.

CDR3 loop: CAASREVNTGELFF. DNA for the CDR3: TGCGCCGCTTCCCGGGAGGTAAACACCGGGGAGCTGTTTTTT. This chain links TRBV5-1 with TRBJ2-2, with 7 bases identical to TRBD2. From germline, CDR1 is SGHRS and CDR2 YFSETQ. J lost 2 bases, V lost 10 bases, and 8 bases had no gene match. This CDR3 is built from 14 residues.

The chain links TRBV7-2 to TRBJ2-2, with no clear D. Germline V gene data show CDR1 as SGHTA and CDR2 as FQGNSA. The V end was cut by 1 base, the J end by 6 bases, with 12 bases between. This CDR3 is 15 amino acids long. CDR3 bases: TGTGCCAGCAGCTTAGTCGGGTCCAATCCCGGGGAGCTGTTTTTT. The encoded protein is CASSLVGSNPGELFF. Combining the CDR3 with reference TRBV7-2 and TRBJ2-2 gives the whole variable domain GAGVSQSPSNKVTEKGKDVELRCDPISGHTALYWYRQSLGQGLEFLIYFQGNSAPDKSGLPSDRFSAERTGGSVSTLTIQRTQQEDSAVYLCASSLVGSNPGELFFGEGSRLTVL.

V is TRBV27 and J is TRBJ2-1; tentatively, D is TRBD1 (6 bases). V was shortened by 6 bases and J by 6 bases, with 15 bases between the two germline ends. This CDR3 has 14 residues. CDR1 MNHEY and CDR2 SMNVEV come from the germline V gene (reference sequence). The CDR3 sequence: CASRNRAGVNEQFF. CDR3 bases: TGTGCCAGCAGGAACAGGGCCGGCGTCAATGAGCAGTTCTTC.

V is TRBV29-1 and J is TRBJ1-2; D is uncertain. V gave up 5 bases and J gave up 2 bases, with 12 bases separating them. The CDR3 runs 13 residues. Germline CDR1 reads SQVTM; CDR2 reads ANQGSEA. The CDR3 protein is CSVSNTVNYGYTF. CDR3 coding DNA: TGCAGCGTTTCTAACACAGTCAACTATGGCTACACCTTC.

The gene calls are TRBV2 and TRBJ2-3; TRBD2 aligns across 13 bases. J gave up 2 bases and V 6 bases, and 2 bases lay outside the gene matches. This CDR3 has 15 amino acids. The germline gives CDR1 SNHLY, CDR2 FYNNEI. CDR3 nucleotide sequence: TGTGCCAGCAGGGGACTAGCGGGGCTCACAGATACGCAGTATTTT. Translated: CASRGLAGLTDTQYF.

In DNA, the CDR3 is TGTGCCAGCAGCTCACAAACAGGGGAGCAGTACTTC. Its protein product is CASSSQTGEQYF. The chain carries TRBV5-4 and TRBJ2-7, with a weak D call TRBD1 (6 bases). Germline-derived CDR1 and CDR2 are SGHNT and YYREEE (reference sequence). The ends were cut back, 3 bases at V and 7 bases at J, with 11 bases in the middle. There are 12 residues in the CDR3.

DNA for the CDR3: TGTGCCAGCAGTGAGGGACAGCAGACCGGGGAGCTGTTTTTT. Translating it yields CASSEGQQTGELFF. The chain joins TRBV2 to TRBJ2-2; 7 bases line up with TRBD1. J was trimmed by 5 bases and V by 3 bases; bases with no gene match: 3. The V gene's germline CDR1 is SNHLY and CDR2 FYNNEI. The CDR3 has 14 amino acids.

V is TRBV5-4 and J is TRBJ2-5; tentatively, D is TRBD2 (6 bases). The CDR3 is made up of 15 amino acids. From germline, CDR1 is SGHNT and CDR2 YYREEE (reference sequence). V was clipped by 4 bases and J by 7 bases, with 20 bases between them. The chain's CDR3 is CASSPGRSGTATQYF. The CDR3 DNA reads TGTGCCAGCAGCCCAGGGAGGTCCGGCACAGCGACCCAGTACTTC. Full variable domain (remainder filled in from reference TRBV5-4 and TRBJ2-5): ETGVTQSPTHLIKTRGQQVTLRCSSQSGHNTVSWYQQALGQGPQFIFQYYREEENGRGNFPPRFSGLQFPNYSSELNVNALELDDSALYLCASSPGRSGTATQYFGPGTRLLVL.

Concerning this clone: It is unclear where the CDR3 begins or ends on the DNA, so no DNA is shown, and the CDR3 is as TCRdb lists it. V usage is TRBV7-3 and J usage is TRBJ2-7; the table's D call, TRBD1, was not checked against the DNA. Germline V CDR1 and CDR2: SGHTA, FQGTGA. The CDR3 extends over 13 residues, inclusive of both ends. This CDR3 is CASSFGLGTGLYF.